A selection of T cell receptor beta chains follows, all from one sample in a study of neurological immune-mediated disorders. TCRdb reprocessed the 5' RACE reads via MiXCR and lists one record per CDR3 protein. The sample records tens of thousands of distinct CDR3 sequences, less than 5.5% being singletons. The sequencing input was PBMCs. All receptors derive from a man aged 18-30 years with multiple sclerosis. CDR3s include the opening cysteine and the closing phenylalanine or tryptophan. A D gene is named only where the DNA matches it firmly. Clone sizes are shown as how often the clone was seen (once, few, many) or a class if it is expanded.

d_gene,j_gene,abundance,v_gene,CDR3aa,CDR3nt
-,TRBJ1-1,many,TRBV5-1,CASSLSAQINTEAFF,TGCGCCAGCAGCTTGAGCGCACAGATCAACACTGAAGCTTTCTTT
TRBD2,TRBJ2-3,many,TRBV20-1,CSARRLAGPTDTQYF,TGCAGTGCTAGGAGACTAGCGGGGCCCACAGATACGCAGTATTTT
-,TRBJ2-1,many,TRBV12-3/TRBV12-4,CASARLESDEPFF,TGTGCCAGCGCCCGGCTCGAGTCCGATGAGCCGTTCTTC
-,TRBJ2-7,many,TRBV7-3,CASSPGRETYEQYF,TGTGCCAGCAGCCCGGGACGGGAAACCTACGAGCAGTACTTC
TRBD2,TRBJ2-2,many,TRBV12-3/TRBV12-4,CASTRGLAGSNTGELFF,TGTGCCAGCACCAGGGGACTAGCGGGGTCGAACACCGGGGAGCTGTTTTTT
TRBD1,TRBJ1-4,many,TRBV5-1,CASSSQGWSNEKLFF,TGCGCCAGCAGCTCACAGGGGTGGTCTAATGAAAAACTGTTTTTT
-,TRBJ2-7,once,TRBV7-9,CASSPGTGPEPYEQYF,TGTGCCAGCAGCCCAGGTACAGGACCTGAACCTTACGAGCAGTACTTC
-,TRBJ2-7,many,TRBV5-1,CASTRLGGTPYEQYF,TGCGCCAGCACCCGGCTGGGGGGGACACCCTACGAGCAGTACTTC
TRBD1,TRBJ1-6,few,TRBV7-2,CASSSRQGVTIGSPLHF,TGTGCCAGCAGCTCACGGCAGGGGGTGACAATCGGTTCACCCCTCCACTTT
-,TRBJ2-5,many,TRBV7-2,CASSRDGWETQYF,TGTGCCAGCAGCCGTGATGGGTGGGAGACCCAGTACTTC
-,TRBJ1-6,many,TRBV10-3,CAIRAGLTYNSPLHF,TGTGCCATCAGGGCAGGACTGACCTATAATTCACCCCTCCACTTT
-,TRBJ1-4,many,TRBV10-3,CAISANRERNEKLFF,TGTGCCATCAGTGCGAACAGGGAAAGGAATGAAAAACTGTTTTTT
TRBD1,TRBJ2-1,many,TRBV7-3,CASSSRTGPYNEQFF,TGTGCCAGCAGCTCCCGGACAGGTCCCTACAATGAGCAGTTCTTC
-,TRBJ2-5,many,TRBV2,CASRSRTRQETQYF,TGTGCCAGCAGGTCCAGAACTAGACAAGAGACCCAGTACTTC
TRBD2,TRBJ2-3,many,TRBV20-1,CSARDDRLAGGPSTDTQYF,TGCAGTGCTAGAGATGACCGACTAGCGGGGGGGCCGAGCACAGATACGCAGTATTTT
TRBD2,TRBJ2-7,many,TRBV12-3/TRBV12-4,CASSLVAGGPAYEQYF,TGTGCCAGCAGTTTAGTAGCGGGGGGACCCGCCTACGAGCAGTACTTC
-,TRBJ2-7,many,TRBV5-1,CASSLDSGSYEQYF,TGCGCCAGCAGCTTAGATAGCGGTAGCTACGAGCAGTACTTC
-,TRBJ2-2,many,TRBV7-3,CASSSQGGDTGELFF,TGTGCCAGCAGCTCACAGGGCGGGGACACCGGGGAGCTGTTTTTT
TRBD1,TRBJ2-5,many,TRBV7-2,CASRGSTGVGETQYF,TGTGCCAGCAGGGGATCGACAGGGGTTGGGGAGACCCAGTACTTC
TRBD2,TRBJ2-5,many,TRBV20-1,CSASGLAGARETQYF,TGCAGTGCTAGTGGACTAGCGGGGGCTCGGGAGACCCAGTACTTC
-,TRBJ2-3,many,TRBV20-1,CSARDLRVTQYF,TGCAGTGCTAGAGATTTGCGGGTTACGCAGTATTTT
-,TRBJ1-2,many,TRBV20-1,CSASRDGGYGYTF,TGCAGTGCTTCTCGGGACGGGGGTTATGGCTACACCTTC
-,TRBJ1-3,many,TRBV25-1,CASSGQEKTIYF,TGTGCCAGCAGTGGACAGGAGAAGACCATATATTTT
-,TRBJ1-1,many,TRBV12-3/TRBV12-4,CASSPRQGLTEAFF,TGTGCCAGCAGTCCGCGGCAGGGGCTCACTGAAGCTTTCTTT